The next 19 T cell receptor beta chains were all read from a single sample in a study of shared clonotypes between healthy human individuals (dated by TCRdb to 2018 to 2021). The library was produced with the immunoSEQ multiplex PCR assay. The clones in this table, taken by TCRdb from immuneACCESS, are in-frame only. Not every clone is retained; where verified, under half of the shortfall comes from an unresolved V gene, and the cause of the rest is unknown. The sample data list about 1 million clones, and roughly 70% of these were observed just once. The biggest ten clones account for approximately 1.5% of the sample. The sequenced material came from memory CD4+ T cells sorted from blood. Interpreted using the paper, the cell subset or site label stands for: CD45RA-negative fraction. These receptors were obtained from a young man in good health.

The rearrangement uses TRBV29-1 and TRBJ1-2, with unresolved D. This CDR3 is built from 13 residues. CDR1 SQVTM and CDR2 ANQGSEA come from the germline V gene. With 6 bases removed from V and 1 base from J, the gap between germline ends came to 12 bases. CDR3 residues: CSVLRSGNYGYTF. In DNA, the CDR3 is TGCAGCGTCCTGCGGTCGGGTAACTATGGCTACACCTTC.

This clone was counted between two and nine times. The chain recombines TRBV6-5 with TRBJ1-1, with D possibly TRBD1 on 5 matching bases. CDR3 size: 16 residues. Germline-derived CDR1 and CDR2 are MNHEY and SVGAGI. V was clipped by 4 bases and J by 10 bases, with 25 bases between them. This chain's CDR3 is CASSSNDGHYRFRAFF. CDR3 nucleotide sequence: TGTGCCAGCAGTTCCAACGACGGGCATTACAGGTTTCGAGCTTTCTTT.

This sequence joins TRBV11-3 and TRBJ1-2; D is unresolved. This CDR3 comprises 13 residues. V was clipped by 5 bases and J by 5 bases, with 12 bases between them. CDR1 and CDR2 from the germline V gene are SGHNT and YENEEA. The CDR3 spells CASSPKERYGYTF. CDR3 DNA: TGTGCCAGCAGCCCTAAGGAACGGTATGGCTACACCTTC.

The rearrangement joins TRBV21-1 to TRBJ1-5; TRBD1 is the table's D call and was not checked against the DNA. TRBV21-1 is reported as a pseudogene. This CDR3 is built from 15 residues. The DNA for the CDR3 is TGTGCCAGCAGCACCGGGACAGGCCGCAATCAGCCCCAGCATTTT. This sequence encodes CASSTGTGRNQPQHF.

V and J are TRBV30 and TRBJ2-7; D unresolved. V was clipped by 4 bases and J by 2 bases, with 6 bases between them. Germline assignment: CDR1 GTSNPN and CDR2 SVGIG (reference sequence). CDR3 length: 11 amino acids. The CDR3 DNA reads TGTGCCTGGATTCAGGCCTACGAGCAGTACTTC. Encoded protein: CAWIQAYEQYF.

The chain carries TRBV19 and TRBJ2-7, with 8 bases aligning to TRBD1. The germline gives CDR1 LNHDA, CDR2 SQIVND (reference sequence). The CDR3 runs to 15 residues. The V and J ends lost 1 base and 3 bases, in that order; junction bases with no gene match: 5. CDR3 amino acids: CASSIGRQGLYEQYF. CDR3 nucleotide sequence: TGTGCCAGTAGTATAGGTCGACAGGGGCTCTACGAGCAGTACTTC.

This chain connects TRBV18 to TRBJ2-1; 8 bases line up with TRBD2. V lost 3 bases and J lost 9; bases outside the gene matches: 10. The CDR3 has 15 residues. CDR1 and CDR2 from the germline V gene are KGHSH and LQKENI. CDR3: CASSPPSGRAGEQFF. The CDR3 DNA is TGTGCCAGCTCACCTCCCTCCGGGAGGGCCGGTGAGCAGTTCTTC.

The CDR3 sequence is CASSLTASGSTIYF. CDR3 nucleotide sequence: TGTGCCAGCAGTTTGACGGCGTCCGGGAGTACCATATATTTT. V gene TRBV2 combines with J gene TRBJ1-3, with D unclear. The CDR3 totals 14 residues. V was cut by 5 bases and J by 10 bases, with 18 bases left in between. The germline V gene has CDR1 SNHLY and CDR2 FYNNEI.

This clone came up a few times. The chain carries TRBV19 and TRBJ1-5, with 7 bases identical to TRBD1. V was pared by 9 bases and J by 6 bases, with 11 bases of the junction left unmatched. CDR1 LNHDA and CDR2 SQIVND come from the germline V gene (reference sequence). The length of the CDR3 is 14 residues. The CDR3 DNA is TGTGCCAGCCATGGACAGGTTGGTCCTCAGCCCCAGCATTTT. Protein: CASHGQVGPQPQHF.

This clone was observed once. CDR3 sequence: CASSYPGQGDIQYF. CDR3 nucleotides: TGCGCCAGCAGCTACCCGGGACAGGGGGACATTCAGTACTTC. The chain employs TRBV5-1 and TRBJ2-4, with TRBD1 matching over 11 bases. Germline values: CDR1 SGHRS, CDR2 YFSETQ. The CDR3 consists of 14 residues. With V trimmed by 3 bases and J by 8 bases, 4 bases remained unmatched.

This chain connects TRBV2 to TRBJ1-5; 7 nucleotides agree with TRBD1. V was clipped by 2 bases and J by 3 bases; unmatched bases: 7. CDR1 is SNHLY and CDR2 is FYNNEI in the germline V gene. The CDR3 contains 16 residues. CDR3 region: CASSEPTGAFNQPQHF. In DNA form, the CDR3 reads TGTGCCAGCAGTGAACCAACAGGGGCCTTCAATCAGCCCCAGCATTTT.

The gene calls are TRBV12-5 and TRBJ2-7, with D perhaps matching TRBD1 (8 bases). Trimming cost V 5 bases and J 3 bases, with 20 bases left between them. Germline loops: CDR1 LGHNT, CDR2 FRNRAP. The CDR3 runs 16 residues. The CDR3 nucleotides read TGTGCTAGTGGTCTGGGCGACGGGGGGACAGGCTACGAGCAGTACTTC. It encodes CASGLGDGGTGYEQYF.

This clone was recorded at least ten times. The V call is TRBV19, the J call TRBJ1-5; D might be TRBD1 (6 bases). Germline V lookup: CDR1 LNHDA, CDR2 SQIVND (reference sequence). This CDR3 comprises 18 residues. V was shortened by 1 base and J by 2 bases, with 18 bases between the two germline ends. The CDR3 reads CASSIGAGPGAGNQPQHF. CDR3 DNA: TGTGCCAGTAGTATAGGCGCGGGACCAGGGGCTGGCAATCAGCCCCAGCATTTT.

The V gene is TRBV7-6, the J gene TRBJ1-2, with 7 bases aligning to TRBD1. Germline loops: CDR1 SGHVS, CDR2 FNYEAQ. The CDR3 sequence is 14 residues long. The ends lost 0 bases at V and 4 bases at J; junction bases unmatched: 2. The CDR3 DNA follows: TGTGCCAGCAGCTTAGCTGGGACAGCCTATGGCTACACCTTC. Protein sequence: CASSLAGTAYGYTF.

The rearrangement uses TRBV20-1 and TRBJ2-2; a possible D gene is TRBD2 (6 bases). The germline V gene encodes CDR1 DFQATT and CDR2 SNEGSKA (reference sequence). The CDR3 is made up of 11 amino acids. The CDR3 DNA reads as TGCAGCGCCCAGCGGGCCGGGGAGCTGTTTTTT. It specifies CSAQRAGELFF.

This rearrangement joins TRBV5-8 to TRBJ1-1, with D hard to call. Trimming cost V 0 bases and J 0 bases, with 6 bases left between them. The CDR3 totals 14 residues. Germline-derived CDR1 and CDR2 are SGHTS and YDEGEE. The CDR3 loop is CASSLGRLNTEAFF. CDR3 DNA: TGTGCCAGCAGCTTGGGACGGTTGAACACTGAAGCTTTCTTT.

The rearrangement links TRBV5-3 to TRBJ1-4, with a tentative D call TRBD1 (5 bases). TRBV5-3 is sorted into the ORF group, with uncertain function. There are 13 residues in the CDR3. The ends were cut back, 5 bases at V and 8 bases at J, with 13 bases in the middle. CDR3 nucleotide sequence: TGTGCCAGAAGGGGTCAGGCAGGGGAAAAACTGTTTTTT. This gives the protein CARRGQAGEKLFF.

The genes are TRBV28 and TRBJ2-7; 7 nucleotides align to TRBD2. The CDR3 is 14 amino acids. From germline, CDR1 is MDHEN and CDR2 SYDVKM. The V and J ends lost 1 base and 3 bases, in that order; junction bases with no gene match: 3. CDR3 region: CASSLLGGVYEQYF. The DNA of the CDR3 is TGTGCCAGCAGTTTATTGGGGGGGGTCTACGAGCAGTACTTC. Based on the CDR3 plus reference TRBV28 and TRBJ2-7, the full variable domain is DVKVTQSSRYLVKRTGEKVFLECVQDMDHENMFWYRQDPGLGLRLIYFSYDVKMKEKGDIPEGYSVSREKKERFSLILESASTNQTSMYLCASSLLGGVYEQYFGPGTRLTVT.

The V gene is TRBV7-9, the J gene TRBJ1-3, with D possibly matching TRBD1 (5 bases). The length of the CDR3 is 16 residues. Germline assignment: CDR1 SEHNR and CDR2 FQNEAQ (reference sequence). V lost 8 bases and J 0 bases, leaving 17 bases between the germline ends. DNA of the CDR3: TGTGCCAGCCACCTGGGGGGGGGATTCTCTGGAAACACCATATATTTT. Encoded protein: CASHLGGGFSGNTIYF.